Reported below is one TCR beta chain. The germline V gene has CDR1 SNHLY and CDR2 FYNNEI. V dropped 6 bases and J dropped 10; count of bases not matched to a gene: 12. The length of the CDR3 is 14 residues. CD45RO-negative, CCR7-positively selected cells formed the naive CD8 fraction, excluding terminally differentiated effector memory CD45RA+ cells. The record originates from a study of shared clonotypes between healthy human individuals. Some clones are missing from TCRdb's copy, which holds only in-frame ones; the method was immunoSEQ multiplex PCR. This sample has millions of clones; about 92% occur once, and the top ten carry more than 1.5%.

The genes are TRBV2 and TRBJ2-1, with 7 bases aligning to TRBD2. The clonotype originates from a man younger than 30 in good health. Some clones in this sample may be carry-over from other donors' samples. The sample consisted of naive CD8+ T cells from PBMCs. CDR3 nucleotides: TGTGCCAGCAGCCCCGGGACTACACTCGAGGAGCAGTTCTTC. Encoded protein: CASSPGTTLEEQFF.